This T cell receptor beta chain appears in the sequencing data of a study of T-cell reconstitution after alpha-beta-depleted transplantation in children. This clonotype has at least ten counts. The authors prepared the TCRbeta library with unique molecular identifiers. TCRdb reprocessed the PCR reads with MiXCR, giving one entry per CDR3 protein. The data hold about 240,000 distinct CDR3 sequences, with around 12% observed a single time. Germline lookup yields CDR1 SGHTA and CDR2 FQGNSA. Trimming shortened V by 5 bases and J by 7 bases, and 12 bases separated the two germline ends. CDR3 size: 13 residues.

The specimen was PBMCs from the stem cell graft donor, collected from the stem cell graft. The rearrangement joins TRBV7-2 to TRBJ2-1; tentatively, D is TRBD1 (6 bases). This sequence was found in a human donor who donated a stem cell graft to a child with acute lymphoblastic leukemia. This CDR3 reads CASSPRTGNEQFF. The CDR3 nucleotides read TGTGCCAGCAGCCCCAGAACAGGGAATGAGCAGTTCTTC.